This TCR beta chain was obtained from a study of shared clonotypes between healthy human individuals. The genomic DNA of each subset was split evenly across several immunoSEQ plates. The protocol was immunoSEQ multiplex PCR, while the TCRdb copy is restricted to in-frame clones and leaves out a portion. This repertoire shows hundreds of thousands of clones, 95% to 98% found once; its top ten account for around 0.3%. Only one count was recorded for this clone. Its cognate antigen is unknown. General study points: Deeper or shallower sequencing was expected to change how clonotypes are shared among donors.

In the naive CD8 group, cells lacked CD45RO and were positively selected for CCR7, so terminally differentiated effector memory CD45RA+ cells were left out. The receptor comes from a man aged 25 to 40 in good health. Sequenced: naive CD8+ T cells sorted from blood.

The CDR3 reads CASSLMADYEQYF. The DNA for the CDR3 is TGTGCCAGCAGCTTAATGGCAGACTACGAGCAGTACTTC. The genes are TRBV7-9 and TRBJ2-7, with D unresolved. V was clipped by 2 bases and J by 3 bases, with 8 bases between them. This CDR3 contains 13 residues. Germline V gene lookup returns CDR1 SEHNR and CDR2 FQNEAQ (reference sequence).